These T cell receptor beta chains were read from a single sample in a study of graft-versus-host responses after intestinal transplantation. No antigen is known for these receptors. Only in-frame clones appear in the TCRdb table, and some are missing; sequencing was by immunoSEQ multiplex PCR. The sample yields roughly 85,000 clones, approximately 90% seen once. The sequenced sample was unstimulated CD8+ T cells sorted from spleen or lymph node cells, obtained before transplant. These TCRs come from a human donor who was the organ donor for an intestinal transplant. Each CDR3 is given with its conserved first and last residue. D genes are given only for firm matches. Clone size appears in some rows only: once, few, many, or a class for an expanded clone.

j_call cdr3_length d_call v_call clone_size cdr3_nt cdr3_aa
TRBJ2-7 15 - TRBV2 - TGTGCCAGCAGTGAAGCGGGGGGTTTCCCCTACGAGCAGTACTTC CASSEAGGFPYEQYF
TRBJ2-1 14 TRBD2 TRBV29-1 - TGCAGCGTTGAAGTGGAATTAGCGGGTTATGAGCAGTTCTTC CSVEVELAGYEQFF
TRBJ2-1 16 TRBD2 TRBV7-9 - TGTGCCAGCAGCCCGGTGACTAGCCTTCGGAGAGGTGAGCAGTTCTTC CASSPVTSLRRGEQFF
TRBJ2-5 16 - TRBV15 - TGTGCCACCAGCAGAGATGAGGCAAACAAAGGCGAGACCCAGTACTTC CATSRDEANKGETQYF
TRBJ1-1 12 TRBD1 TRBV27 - TGTGCCAGCAGTTCCACAGGGGGCGAAGCTTTCTTT CASSSTGGEAFF
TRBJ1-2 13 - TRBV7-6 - TGTGCCAGCAGCTTAGGATGGGACTATGGCTACACCTTC CASSLGWDYGYTF
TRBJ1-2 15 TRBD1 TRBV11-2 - TGTGCCAGCAGCCTGACAGGGGGGATGCTCTATGGCTACACCTTC CASSLTGGMLYGYTF
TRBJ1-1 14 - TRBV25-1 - TGTGCCAGCAGGCAAAGGGGCAGCAACACTGAAGCTTTCTTT CASRQRGSNTEAFF
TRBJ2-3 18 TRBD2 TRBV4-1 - TGCGCCAGCAGCCTTCCAATTGGGACTAGCGTATTCACAGATACGCAGTATTTT CASSLPIGTSVFTDTQYF
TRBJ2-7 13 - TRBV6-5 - TGTGCCAGCAGTTACAGGAACTCCTACGAGCAGTACTTC CASSYRNSYEQYF
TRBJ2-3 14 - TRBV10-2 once TGCGCCAGCCTCTTAGCAGGATCCACAGATACGCAGTATTTT CASLLAGSTDTQYF
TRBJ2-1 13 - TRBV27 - TGTGCCAGCAGTTTATTTAGCGAGAATGAGCAGTTCTTC CASSLFSENEQFF
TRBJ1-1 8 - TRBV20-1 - TGCAGTGCTAGTCCCGCTTTCTTT CSASPAFF
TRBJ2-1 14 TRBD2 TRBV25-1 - TGTGCCAGCGGACTAGCGGGAATCTACAATGAGCAGTTCTTC CASGLAGIYNEQFF
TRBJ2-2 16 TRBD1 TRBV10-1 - TGCGCCACACAAGGGGCCGGACAGGGGGCCACCGGGGAGCTGTTTTTT CATQGAGQGATGELFF
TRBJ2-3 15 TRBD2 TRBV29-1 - TGCAGCGTTGAATGGACTAGCGGGATTGTAGATACGCAGTATTTT CSVEWTSGIVDTQYF
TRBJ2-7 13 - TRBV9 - TGTGCCAGCAGCCCTCCCAACGGGCACGAGCAGTACTTC CASSPPNGHEQYF
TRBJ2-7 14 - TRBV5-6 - TGTGCCAGCAGCTTGGGGGGAAGCTCCTACGAGCAGTACTTC CASSLGGSSYEQYF
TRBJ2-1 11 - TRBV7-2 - TGTGCCAGCAGCTCTCTTAAGGAGCAGTTCTTC CASSSLKEQFF
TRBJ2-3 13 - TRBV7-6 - TGTGCCAGCAGCTCCCTGGATGTGGGTACGCAGTATTTT CASSSLDVGTQYF
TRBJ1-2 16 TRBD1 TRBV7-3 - TGTGCCAGCAGCTTAGGGGCAGGGGGCGCAGGGTATGGCTACACCTTC CASSLGAGGAGYGYTF
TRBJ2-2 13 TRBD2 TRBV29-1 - TGCAGCGTTGACGGCGGGGGGACCGGGGAGCTGTTTTTT CSVDGGGTGELFF
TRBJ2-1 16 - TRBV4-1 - TGCGCCAGCAGCCAAGATCGAGTTTTGGGGAGGATTGAGCAGTTCTTC CASSQDRVLGRIEQFF
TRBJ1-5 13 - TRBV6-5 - TGTGCCAGCAGAGGACAGAAGAATCAGCCCCAGCATTTT CASRGQKNQPQHF
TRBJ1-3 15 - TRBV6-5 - TGTGCCAGCGGTGGGGCGCTGACGTCTGGAAACACCATATATTTT CASGGALTSGNTIYF
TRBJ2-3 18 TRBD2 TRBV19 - TGTGCCAGTAGTATAGTTTTCCTAGCGGGGGGACTCACAGATACGCAGTATTTT CASSIVFLAGGLTDTQYF
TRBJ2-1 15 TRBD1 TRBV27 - TGTGCCAGCAGCCTACAAGGGACAGGGGGTAATGAGCAGTTCTTC CASSLQGTGGNEQFF
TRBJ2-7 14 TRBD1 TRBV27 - TGTGCCAGCAGCCGAGGGACAGAACCCTACGAGCAGTACTTC CASSRGTEPYEQYF
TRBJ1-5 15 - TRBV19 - TGTGCCAGTAGTATCATGGGTTCAAGCAATCAGCCCCAGCATTTT CASSIMGSSNQPQHF
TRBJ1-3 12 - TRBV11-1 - TGTGCCAGCAGCTTAGGCCCATTTACCATATATTTT CASSLGPFTIYF
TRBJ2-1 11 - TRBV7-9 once TGTGCCAGCAGCTTGGGAGGTGAGCAGTTCTTC CASSLGGEQFF
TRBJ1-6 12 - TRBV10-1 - TGCGCCAGCAGTGACGGCAATTCACCCCTCCACTTT CASSDGNSPLHF
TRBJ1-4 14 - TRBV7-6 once TGTGCCAGCAGCTTAGCTGCCGAAGGTGAAAAACTGTTTTTT CASSLAAEGEKLFF
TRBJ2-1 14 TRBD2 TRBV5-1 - TGCGCCAGCAGCTTGGCCGAGGGACTAGCGGAGCAGTTCTTC CASSLAEGLAEQFF
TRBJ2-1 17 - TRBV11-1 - TGTGCCAGCAGCCCATCGGGACTTCATGGCTCCTACAATGAGCAGTTCTTC CASSPSGLHGSYNEQFF
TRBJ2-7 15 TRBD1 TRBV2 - TGTGCCAGCAGTGAAAAACAGGGGTTCTCCTACGAGCAGTACTTC CASSEKQGFSYEQYF
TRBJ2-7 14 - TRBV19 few TGTGCCACAGTGGGGGCGGGGATATCCTACGAGCAGTACTTC CATVGAGISYEQYF
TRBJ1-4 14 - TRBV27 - TGTGCCAGCAGCAAACAGGGCCCTCATGAAAAACTGTTTTTT CASSKQGPHEKLFF
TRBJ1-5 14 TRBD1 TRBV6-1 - TGTGCCAGCGCTAGGGGGACAGGGGAACAGCCCCAGCATTTT CASARGTGEQPQHF
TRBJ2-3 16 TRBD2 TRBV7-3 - TGTGCCAGCAGCTCCGGACTAGCGTCTAGCACAGATACGCAGTATTTT CASSSGLASSTDTQYF
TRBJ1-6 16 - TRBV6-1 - TGTGCCAGCAGTGAAGTCCGAGGGTGGGTTAATTCACCCCTCCACTTT CASSEVRGWVNSPLHF
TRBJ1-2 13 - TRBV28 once TGTGCCAGCAGTTTAGACAGAGCATATGGCTACACCTTC CASSLDRAYGYTF
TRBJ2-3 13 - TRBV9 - TGTGCCAGCAGCGGAATACGATTAGATACGCAGTATTTT CASSGIRLDTQYF
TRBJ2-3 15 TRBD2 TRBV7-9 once TGTGCCAGCAGCACCGGGACTAGCAGCACAGATACGCAGTATTTT CASSTGTSSTDTQYF
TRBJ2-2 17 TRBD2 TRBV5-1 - TGCGCCAGCAGCACTGCAACTAGCGGGAGGGTGTCCGGGGAGCTGTTTTTT CASSTATSGRVSGELFF
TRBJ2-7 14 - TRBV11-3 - TGTGCCAGCAGCTTAGAGGCAACGCACTACGAGCAGTACTTC CASSLEATHYEQYF
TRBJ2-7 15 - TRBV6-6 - TGTGCCAGCAGTGCCGGTGATGGGACCAAGTACGAGCAGTACTTC CASSAGDGTKYEQYF
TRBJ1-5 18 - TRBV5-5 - TGTGCCAGCAGCCCCAAGAGTACAAGGACCTATAGCAATCAGCCCCAGCATTTT CASSPKSTRTYSNQPQHF
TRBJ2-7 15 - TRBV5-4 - TGTGCCAGCAGCTTGGTGGACAGTTACCTCTACGAGCAGTACTTC CASSLVDSYLYEQYF
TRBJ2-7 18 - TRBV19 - TGTGCCAGTAGTATAGGGTCCTTGTCCCGTTCTTTTTCTTACGAGCAGTACTTC CASSIGSLSRSFSYEQYF